Shown below are 16 T cell receptor beta chains from a single sample sequenced in a study of PD-1 blockade in classical Hodgkin lymphoma (TCRdb year 2020). This specimen's time point label, per the study, means: cycle 2 day 1 (C2D1) of nivolumab. Every trial patient had relapsed following autologous stem cell transplantation, and prior brentuximab vedotin exposure was what differed among cohorts A, B and C. Library preparation was by the immunoSEQ multiplex PCR assay. The clones in this table, taken by TCRdb from immuneACCESS, are in-frame only. Not every clone is retained; where verified, under half of the shortfall comes from an unresolved V gene, and the cause of the rest is unknown. A total of over 25,000 clones appear in this sample, about four fifths of them only once. The ten largest clones capture roughly a third of the sample. Sequencing was performed on peripheral blood mononuclear cells (PBMCs), taken before the second cycle of nivolumab. The receptors derive from a human donor with classical Hodgkin lymphoma.

V is TRBV6-1 and J is TRBJ1-5, with D possibly matching TRBD1 (5 bases). This CDR3 comprises 15 residues. Germline loops: CDR1 MNHNS, CDR2 SASEGT. V shed 2 bases and J shed 1 base, with 9 bases lying between them. The CDR3 sequence is CASSEWQGSNQPQHF. CDR3 sequence (DNA): TGTGCCAGCAGTGAATGGCAGGGCAGCAATCAGCCCCAGCATTTT.

The rearrangement uses TRBV10-3 and TRBJ1-2, with TRBD1 as a possible D gene (6 bases). The CDR3 is made up of 13 amino acids. CDR1 is ENHRY and CDR2 is SYGVKD in the germline V gene. V was cut by 3 bases and J by 8 bases, with 13 bases left in between. The CDR3 protein is CAISDSGGRGYTF. The CDR3 region has the DNA TGTGCCATCAGTGACTCCGGGGGGCGAGGCTACACCTTC.

The chain joins TRBV7-3 to TRBJ2-5, with D possibly being TRBD2 (6 bases). V dropped 1 base and J dropped 1 base, with 10 bases sitting between them. Germline V CDR1 and CDR2: SGHTA, FQGTGA. The CDR3 length is 15 residues. CDR3 nucleotides: TGTGCCAGCAGCTTAAATTGGGGACTCCAAGAGACCCAGTACTTC. Amino acid sequence: CASSLNWGLQETQYF.

This clone was found a few times. The chain couples TRBV2 to TRBJ2-6; D not certain. CDR1 SNHLY and CDR2 FYNNEI come from the germline V gene. Trimming shortened V by 1 base and J by 2 bases, and 6 bases separated the two germline ends. The CDR3 extends over 15 amino acids. The CDR3 here is CASSEDQTGANVLTF. The CDR3 DNA is TGTGCCAGCAGTGAAGACCAGACTGGGGCCAACGTCCTGACTTTC.

The genes are TRBV6-1 and TRBJ1-4, with 8 bases aligning to TRBD1. J gave up 6 bases and V 10 bases, and 10 bases lay outside the gene matches. Germline assignment: CDR1 MNHNS and CDR2 SASEGT. CDR3 size: 14 residues. CDR3 nucleotide sequence: TGTGCCACCGATGTACAGGGGGGGGATGAAAAACTGTTTTTT. Amino acid sequence: CATDVQGGDEKLFF.

This chain uses TRBV2 with TRBJ2-1; D ambiguous. Trimming cost V 3 bases and J 0 bases, with 3 bases left between them. Germline CDR1 is SNHLY and CDR2 is FYNNEI. This CDR3 contains 13 residues. As DNA, the CDR3 is TGTGCCAGCAGTGAGGTCTCCTACAATGAGCAGTTCTTC. Amino acids: CASSEVSYNEQFF.

The chain combines TRBV6-6 with TRBJ2-5; perhaps TRBD1 as D (5 bases). The CDR3 consists of 13 residues. Germline V gives CDR1 MNHNY, CDR2 SVGAGI (reference sequence). Trimming cost V 6 bases and J 3 bases, with 11 bases left between them. The CDR3 DNA reads TGTGCCAGCAGGGCGACAGCAGAAGAGACCCAGTACTTC. Its translation: CASRATAEETQYF.

The genes are TRBV7-9 and TRBJ2-3; D possibly corresponds to TRBD2 (7 bases). The germline V gene encodes CDR1 SEHNR and CDR2 FQNEAQ (reference sequence). Trimming left V 1 base short and J 2 bases short, with 13 bases between. This CDR3 spans 16 amino acids. The CDR3 loop reads CASSLEGGGSTDTQYF. The CDR3 DNA follows: TGTGCCAGCAGCTTAGAGGGCGGGGGCTCCACAGATACGCAGTATTTT.

This clone was seen more than once but under ten times. The V and J genes are TRBV15 and TRBJ2-7, with 9 nucleotides matching TRBD1. Trimming cost V 1 base and J 7 bases; bases outside gene matches: 5. Germline-derived CDR1 and CDR2 are LNHNV and YYDKDF (reference sequence). The CDR3 is made up of 14 amino acids. The CDR3 DNA is TGTGCCACCAGCAGAGGGACAGGGGCCCTTGAGCAGTACTTC. It encodes CATSRGTGALEQYF. The full variable domain, completed using reference TRBV15 and TRBJ2-7, is DAMVIQNPRYQVTQFGKPVTLSCSQTLNHNVMYWYQQKSSQAPKLLFHYYDKDFNNEADTPDNFQSRRPNTSFCFLDIRSPGLGDTAMYLCATSRGTGALEQYFGPGTRLTVT.

The J gene is TRBJ1-2, the V gene TRBV6-1; D perhaps matches TRBD1 (6 bases). Germline values: CDR1 MNHNS, CDR2 SASEGT. V was pared by 6 bases and J by 1 base, with 12 bases between. This CDR3 has 14 residues. The CDR3: CASRTRQVNYGYTF. CDR3 DNA sequence: TGTGCCAGCAGGACGAGACAGGTTAACTATGGCTACACCTTC.

V is TRBV11-1 and J is TRBJ2-7, with 7 bases aligning to TRBD1. The CDR3 has 15 residues. Germline assignment: CDR1 SGHAT and CDR2 FQDESV (reference sequence). V dropped 5 bases and J dropped 6; count of bases not matched to a gene: 13. Here the CDR3 DNA reads TGTGCCAGCAGCCGGGACAGCTCTTTGTCTGGCGAGCAGTACTTC. This sequence encodes CASSRDSSLSGEQYF.

The rearrangement uses TRBV6-1 and TRBJ2-2, with 8 bases that match TRBD2. V was clipped by 8 bases and J by 1 base; unmatched bases: 3. CDR1 is MNHNS, CDR2 SASEGT, per germline. This CDR3 region has 14 residues. Here the CDR3 DNA reads TGTGCCAGCCGACTAGCGCTGAACACCGGGGAGCTGTTTTTT. Protein sequence: CASRLALNTGELFF.

The chain links TRBV5-6 to TRBJ1-2; 8 bases map to TRBD1. This CDR3 spans 14 amino acids. The V gene end was trimmed by 3 bases and the J gene end by 4 bases; junction bases not matched to a gene: 5. CDR1 and CDR2 from the germline V gene are SGHDT and YYEEEE. The CDR3 loop is CASSSTDRGYGYTF. The CDR3, as DNA: TGTGCCAGCAGCTCGACTGACAGGGGCTATGGCTACACCTTC.

V gene TRBV2 combines with J gene TRBJ1-6, with TRBD1 identical over 7 bases. J gave up 9 bases and V 4 bases, and 6 bases lay outside the gene matches. The CDR3 length is 14 residues. Per the germline V gene, CDR1 is SNHLY and CDR2 is FYNNEI. In DNA form, the CDR3 reads TGTGCCAGCAGTGGACAGGGTGGAAGTTCACCCCTCCACTTT. Amino acids: CASSGQGGSSPLHF.

The chain joins TRBV4-2 to TRBJ2-3, with 12 bases lining up with TRBD2. Germline CDR1 and CDR2: LGHNA and YNFKEQ. The V gene end was trimmed by 2 bases and the J gene end by 6 bases; junction bases not matched to a gene: 6. This CDR3 comprises 16 residues. Here the CDR3 DNA reads TGTGCCAGCAGCCAAAGTACTAGCGGGGGGTTGGATACGCAGTATTTT. Translation: CASSQSTSGGLDTQYF.

This clone is classed as medium-sized. The gene calls are TRBV27 and TRBJ1-6; D is undetermined. V gave up 2 bases and J gave up 7 bases, with 9 bases separating them. Per germline, CDR1 MNHEY and CDR2 SMNVEV (reference sequence). The CDR3 consists of 14 residues. The CDR3: CASSLRRGNSPLHF. The CDR3 nucleotides read TGTGCCAGCAGTTTAAGAAGAGGGAATTCACCCCTCCACTTT.